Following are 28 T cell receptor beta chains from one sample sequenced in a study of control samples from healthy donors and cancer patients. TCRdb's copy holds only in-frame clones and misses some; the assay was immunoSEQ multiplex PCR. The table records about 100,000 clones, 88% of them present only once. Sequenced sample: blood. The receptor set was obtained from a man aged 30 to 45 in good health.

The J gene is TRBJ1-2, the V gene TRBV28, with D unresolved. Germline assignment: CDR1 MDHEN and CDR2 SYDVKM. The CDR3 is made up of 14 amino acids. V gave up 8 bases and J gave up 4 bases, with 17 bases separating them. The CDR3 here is CASARVSGGYGYTF. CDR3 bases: TGTGCCAGCGCGAGGGTGTCAGGAGGCTATGGCTACACCTTC.

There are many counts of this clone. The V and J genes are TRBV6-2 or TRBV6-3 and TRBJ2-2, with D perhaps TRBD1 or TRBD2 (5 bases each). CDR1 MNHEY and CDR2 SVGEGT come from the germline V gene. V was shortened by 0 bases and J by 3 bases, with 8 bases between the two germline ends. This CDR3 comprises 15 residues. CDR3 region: CASSYSGTHTGELFF. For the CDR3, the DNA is TGTGCCAGCAGTTACTCCGGGACCCACACCGGGGAGCTGTTTTTT.

In DNA form, the CDR3 reads TGCGCCAGCAGCCTATCGTTTAACAATGAGCAGTTCTTC. It yields the protein CASSLSFNNEQFF. This chain joins TRBV10-1 and TRBJ2-1; D is uncertain. The CDR3 consists of 13 residues. V was shortened by 6 bases and J by 5 bases, with 11 bases between the two germline ends. Looked up from germline, CDR1 is WNHNN and CDR2 is SYGVQD (reference sequence).

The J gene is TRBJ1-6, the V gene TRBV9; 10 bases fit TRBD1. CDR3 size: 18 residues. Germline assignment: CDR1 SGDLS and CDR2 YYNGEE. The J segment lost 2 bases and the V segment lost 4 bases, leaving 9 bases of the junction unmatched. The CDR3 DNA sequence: TGTGCCAGCAGCTCCCCGTCTGACAGGGGGCCCTATAATTCACCCCTCCACTTT. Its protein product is CASSSPSDRGPYNSPLHF.

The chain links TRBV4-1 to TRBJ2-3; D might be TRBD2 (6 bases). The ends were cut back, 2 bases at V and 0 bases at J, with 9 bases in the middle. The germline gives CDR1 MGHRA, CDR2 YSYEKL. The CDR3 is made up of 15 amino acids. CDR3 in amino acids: CASSQYGGSTDTQYF. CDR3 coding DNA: TGCGCCAGCAGCCAATATGGAGGGAGCACAGATACGCAGTATTTT.

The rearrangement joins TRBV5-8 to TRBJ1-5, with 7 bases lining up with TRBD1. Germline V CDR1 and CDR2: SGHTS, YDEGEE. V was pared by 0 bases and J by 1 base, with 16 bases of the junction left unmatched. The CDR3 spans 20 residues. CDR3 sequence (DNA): TGTGCCAGCAGCTTGGAGTGGGCAGGGGGAAGGGGTATCAGCAATCAGCCCCAGCATTTT. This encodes CASSLEWAGGRGISNQPQHF.

The CDR3, as DNA: TGTGCCACCAGCTTGACCGTCTATAATCAGCCCCAGCATTTT. It specifies CATSLTVYNQPQHF. The chain uses TRBV15 and TRBJ1-5; D is ambiguous. Germline CDR1 reads LNHNV; CDR2 reads YYDKDF (reference sequence). Trimming cost V 5 bases and J 4 bases, with 12 bases left between them. This CDR3 has 14 residues.

The CDR3 nucleotides are TGTGCCAGCTCATACAGAGGACAGGGGGCTTATGAGCAGTTCTTC. Translated, it gives CASSYRGQGAYEQFF. The chain carries TRBV18 and TRBJ2-1, with 11 bases that match TRBD1. This CDR3 spans 15 amino acids. J lost 8 bases, V lost 5 bases, and 8 bases had no gene match. Looked up from germline, CDR1 is KGHSH and CDR2 is LQKENI.

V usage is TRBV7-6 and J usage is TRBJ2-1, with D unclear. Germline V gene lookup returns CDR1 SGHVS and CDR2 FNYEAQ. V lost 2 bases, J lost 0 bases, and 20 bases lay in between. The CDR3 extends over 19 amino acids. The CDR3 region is CASSLPRTVGSSSYNEQFF. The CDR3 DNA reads TGTGCCAGCAGCTTACCCCGGACGGTGGGTTCGAGCTCCTACAATGAGCAGTTCTTC.

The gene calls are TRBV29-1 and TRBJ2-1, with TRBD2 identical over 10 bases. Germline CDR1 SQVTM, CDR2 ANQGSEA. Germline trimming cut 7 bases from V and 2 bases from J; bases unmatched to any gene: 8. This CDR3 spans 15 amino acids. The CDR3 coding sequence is TGCAGCGGGGTACCGGGACTAGCGACCTACAATGAGCAGTTCTTC. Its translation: CSGVPGLATYNEQFF.

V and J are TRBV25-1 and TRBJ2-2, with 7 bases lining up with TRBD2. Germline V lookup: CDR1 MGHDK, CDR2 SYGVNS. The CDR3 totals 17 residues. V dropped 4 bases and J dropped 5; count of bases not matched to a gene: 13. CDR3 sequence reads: CASSAARSTSFTGELFF. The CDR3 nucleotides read TGTGCCAGCAGTGCAGCCCGGTCGACTAGCTTTACCGGGGAGCTGTTTTTT.

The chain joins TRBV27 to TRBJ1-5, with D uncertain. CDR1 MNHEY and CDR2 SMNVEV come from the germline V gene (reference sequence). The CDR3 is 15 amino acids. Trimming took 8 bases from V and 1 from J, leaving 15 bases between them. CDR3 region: CASREGYGSNQPQHF. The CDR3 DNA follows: TGTGCCAGCCGTGAGGGTTACGGGAGCAATCAGCCCCAGCATTTT.

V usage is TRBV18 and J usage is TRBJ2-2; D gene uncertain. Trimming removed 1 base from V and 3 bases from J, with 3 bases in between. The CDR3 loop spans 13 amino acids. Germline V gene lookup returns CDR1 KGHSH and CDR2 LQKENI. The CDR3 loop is CASSPRDTGELFF. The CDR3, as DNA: TGTGCCAGCTCACCACGGGACACCGGGGAGCTGTTTTTT.

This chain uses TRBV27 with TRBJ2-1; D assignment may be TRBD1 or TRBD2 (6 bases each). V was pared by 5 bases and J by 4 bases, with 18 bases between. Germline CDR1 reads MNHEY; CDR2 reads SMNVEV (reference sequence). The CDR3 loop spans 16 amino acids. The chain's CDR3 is CASSGFLGGLYNEQFF. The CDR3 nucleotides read TGTGCCAGCAGTGGGTTCTTAGGGGGGTTATACAATGAGCAGTTCTTC.

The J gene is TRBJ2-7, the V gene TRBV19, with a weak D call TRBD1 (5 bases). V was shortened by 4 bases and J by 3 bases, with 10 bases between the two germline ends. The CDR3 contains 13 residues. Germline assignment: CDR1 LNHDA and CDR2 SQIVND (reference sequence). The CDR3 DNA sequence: TGTGCCAGTAGTAGGGGCAGCTACTACGAGCAGTACTTC. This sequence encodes CASSRGSYYEQYF.

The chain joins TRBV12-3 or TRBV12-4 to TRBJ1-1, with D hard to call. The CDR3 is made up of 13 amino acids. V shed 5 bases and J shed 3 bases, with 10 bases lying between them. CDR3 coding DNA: TGTGCCAGCAGTAGATGGTCGGACACTGAAGCTTTCTTT. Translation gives CASSRWSDTEAFF.

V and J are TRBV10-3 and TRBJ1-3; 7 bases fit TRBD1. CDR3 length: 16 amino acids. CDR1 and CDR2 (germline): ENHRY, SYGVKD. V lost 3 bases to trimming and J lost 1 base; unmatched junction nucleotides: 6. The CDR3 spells CAISEPQGFSGNTIYF. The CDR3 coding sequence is TGTGCCATCAGTGAACCACAGGGGTTTTCTGGAAACACCATATATTTT.

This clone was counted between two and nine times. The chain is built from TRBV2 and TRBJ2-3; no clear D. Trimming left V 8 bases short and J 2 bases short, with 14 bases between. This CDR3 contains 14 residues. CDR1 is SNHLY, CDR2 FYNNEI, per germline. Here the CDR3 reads CASAEVALTDTQYF. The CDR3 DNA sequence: TGTGCCAGCGCTGAGGTCGCGCTCACAGATACGCAGTATTTT. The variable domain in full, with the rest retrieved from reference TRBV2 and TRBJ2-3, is EPEVTQTPSHQVTQMGQEVILRCVPISNHLYFYWYRQILGQKVEFLVSFYNNEISEKSEIFDDQFSVERPDGSNFTLKIRSTKLEDSAMYFCASAEVALTDTQYFGPGTRLTVL.

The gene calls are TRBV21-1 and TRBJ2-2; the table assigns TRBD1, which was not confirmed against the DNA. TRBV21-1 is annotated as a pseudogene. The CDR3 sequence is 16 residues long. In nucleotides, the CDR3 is TGTGCCAGCAGCAAAGTAGGGACAGGGGACACCGGGGAGCTGTTTTTT. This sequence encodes CASSKVGTGDTGELFF.

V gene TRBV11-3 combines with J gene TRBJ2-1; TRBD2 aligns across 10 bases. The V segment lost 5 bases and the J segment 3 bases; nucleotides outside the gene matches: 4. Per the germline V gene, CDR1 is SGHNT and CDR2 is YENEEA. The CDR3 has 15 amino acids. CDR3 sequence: CASSQRTSGYNEQFF. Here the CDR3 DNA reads TGTGCCAGCAGCCAAAGGACTAGCGGCTACAATGAGCAGTTCTTC. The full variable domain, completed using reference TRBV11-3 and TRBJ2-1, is EAGVVQSPRYKIIEKKQPVAFWCNPISGHNTLYWYLQNLGQGPELLIRYENEEAVDDSQLPKDRFSAERLKGVDSTLKIQPAELGDSAVYLCASSQRTSGYNEQFFGPGTRLTVL.

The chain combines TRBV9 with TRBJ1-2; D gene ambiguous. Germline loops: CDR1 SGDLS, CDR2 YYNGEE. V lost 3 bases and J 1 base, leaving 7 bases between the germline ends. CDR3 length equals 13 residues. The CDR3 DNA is TGTGCCAGCAGCGCGGAGGGTAACTATGGCTACACCTTC. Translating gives CASSAEGNYGYTF.

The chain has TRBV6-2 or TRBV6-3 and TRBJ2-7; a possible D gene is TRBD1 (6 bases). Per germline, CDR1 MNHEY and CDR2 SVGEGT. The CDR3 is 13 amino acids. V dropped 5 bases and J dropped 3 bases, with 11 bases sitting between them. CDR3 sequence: CASSAGTIYEQYF. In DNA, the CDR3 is TGTGCCAGCAGTGCCGGGACAATCTACGAGCAGTACTTC.

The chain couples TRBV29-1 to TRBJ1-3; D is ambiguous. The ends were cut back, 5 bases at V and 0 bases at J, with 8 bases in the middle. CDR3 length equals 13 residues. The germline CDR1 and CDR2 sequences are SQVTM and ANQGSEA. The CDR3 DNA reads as TGCAGCGTTATCATGTCCTCTGGAAACACCATATATTTT. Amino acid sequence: CSVIMSSGNTIYF.

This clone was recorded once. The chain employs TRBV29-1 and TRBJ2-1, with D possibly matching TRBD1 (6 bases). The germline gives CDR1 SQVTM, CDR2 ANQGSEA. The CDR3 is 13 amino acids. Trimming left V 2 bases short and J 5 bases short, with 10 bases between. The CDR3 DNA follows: TGCAGCGTTGAAAGACAGGCGGACAATGAGCAGTTCTTC. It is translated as CSVERQADNEQFF.

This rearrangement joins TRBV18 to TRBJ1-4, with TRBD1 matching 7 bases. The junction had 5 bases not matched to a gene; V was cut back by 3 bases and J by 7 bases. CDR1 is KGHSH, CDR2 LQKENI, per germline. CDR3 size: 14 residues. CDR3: CASSPRGTSEKLFF. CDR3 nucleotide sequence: TGTGCCAGCTCACCCAGGGGGACGAGTGAAAAACTGTTTTTT.

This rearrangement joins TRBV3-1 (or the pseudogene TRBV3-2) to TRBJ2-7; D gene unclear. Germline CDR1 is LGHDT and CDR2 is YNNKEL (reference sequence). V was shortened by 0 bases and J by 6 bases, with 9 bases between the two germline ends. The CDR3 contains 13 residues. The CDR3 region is CASSQDRGGEQYF. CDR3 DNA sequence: TGTGCCAGCAGCCAAGACCGTGGCGGCGAGCAGTACTTC.

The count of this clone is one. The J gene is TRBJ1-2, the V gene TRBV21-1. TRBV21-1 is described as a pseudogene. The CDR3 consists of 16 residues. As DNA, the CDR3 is TGTGCCAGCAGCTCACCGGGATGGGGGGGCGACTATGGCTACACCTTC. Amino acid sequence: CASSSPGWGGDYGYTF.

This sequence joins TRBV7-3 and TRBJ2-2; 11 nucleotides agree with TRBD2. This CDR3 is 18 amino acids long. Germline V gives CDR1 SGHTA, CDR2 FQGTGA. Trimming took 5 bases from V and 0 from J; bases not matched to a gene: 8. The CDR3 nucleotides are TGTGCCAGCAGCCCCCTGGCTAGCGGGGGGCCGAACACCGGGGAGCTGTTTTTT. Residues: CASSPLASGGPNTGELFF.